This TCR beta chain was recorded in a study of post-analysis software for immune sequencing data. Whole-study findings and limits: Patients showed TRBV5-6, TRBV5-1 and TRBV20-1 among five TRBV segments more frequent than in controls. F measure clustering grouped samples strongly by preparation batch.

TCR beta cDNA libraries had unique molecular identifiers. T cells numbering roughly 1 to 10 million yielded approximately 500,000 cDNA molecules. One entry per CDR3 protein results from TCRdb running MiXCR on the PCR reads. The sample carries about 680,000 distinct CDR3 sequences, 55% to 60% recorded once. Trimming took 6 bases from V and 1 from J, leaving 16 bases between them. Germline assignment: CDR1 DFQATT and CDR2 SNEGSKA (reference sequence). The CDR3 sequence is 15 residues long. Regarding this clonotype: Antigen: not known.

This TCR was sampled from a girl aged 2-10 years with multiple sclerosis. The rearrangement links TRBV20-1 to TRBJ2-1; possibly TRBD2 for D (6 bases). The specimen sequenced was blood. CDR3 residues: CSADLGTRSYNEQFF. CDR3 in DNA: TGCAGTGCGGACCTGGGGACTCGATCCTACAATGAGCAGTTCTTC.